This T cell receptor (beta chain) was obtained from a study of T cell responses to AZD1222 COVID-19 vaccine (dated by TCRdb to the early 2020s). Background for the entire study: AZD1222 recipients whose second dose came at about 4 weeks and those whose second dose came at about 12 weeks were combined into one group, since spike-specific TCR depth and breadth did not differ between the two schedules. TCR sequencing was performed for 230 to 250 trial participants, of whom about 200 were given two doses of AZD1222 and 26 were given two doses of MenACWY control vaccine. Trial participants were enrolled into age subgroups of 18-55, 56-69 and 70-plus years, which contained 148, 28 and 57 TCR-sequenced participants, respectively. The full study reports these points: Epitopes outside the regions mutated in the B.1.351 and B.1.1.7 variants were reportedly recognized by nearly half of the unique spike-specific TCRs. Only six or seven AZD1222 recipients were SARS-CoV-2 seropositive at baseline, limiting conclusions about previously exposed vaccinees. A significant rise in spike-specific TCR breadth and depth was observed after two AZD1222 doses relative to day 0 and relative to MenACWY recipients. Participants were mostly white British, with more females than males. The authors suggested clonal diversity may have been underestimated. Because no day 14 peak-response samples were available, the repertoires could be characterized only after the peak T cell response. The 56-69-year group was small, and its depth increase did not reach significance, likely because of low power. Vaccine-associated CD4 TCRs spanned the whole spike protein, with dominant responses in regions 160-218 and 743-854.

The CDR3 regions of human TCRbeta chains were subjected to immunosequencing. The authors' analysis ran thus. TCRs in the repertoires were compared against a reference library of SARS-CoV-2-specific TCRs that had been generated with the MIRA antigen-specificity platform. Breadth was defined as the fraction of unique TCRs that were SARS-CoV-2-associated, and depth was defined as the fraction of total T cells that were SARS-CoV-2-associated. Using the MIRA data, each spike-specific TCR was mapped to the spike region that the TCR reacts to and placed in a CD4 or CD8 class. Log10-transformed breadth and depth values were compared by one-way ANOVA with Sidak's multiple comparisons tests. TCRdb stores this immuneACCESS table with in-frame sequences only. Part of the clones is absent; in the studies checked, under half of the shortfall reflects unresolved V genes, and no reason is known for the rest. V, J and clone size were drawn from that table, and D and trimming were deduced from the DNA. This sample comprises about 130,000 clones, approximately 84% of them detected only once. Jointly, the top ten make up 4.1% of the sample.

The time point label, read with the paper, signifies: baseline before first vaccination. Samples from vaccinated people were obtained from the UK trials COV001 and COV002, which included a single-blind randomized controlled phase 2/3 trial of AZD1222 (ChAdOx1 nCoV-19) in healthy adults. Trial participant PBMC samples were collected at day 0 and day 28 after the second dose for TCRbeta chain sequencing. Details on this clone: There is no known antigen for this receptor. Base qualities were left out, and no much larger clone turns up one base away.

The CDR3 spans 14 residues, from the cysteine through the phenylalanine. The only DNA kept is the CDR3, 42 bases in frame from the first base. V is reduced by 0 bases and J by 6 bases, leaving a spacing of 7 bases between them. For CDR1 and CDR2, the germline V gene lists SGHDT and YYEEEE. The chain is made from TRBV5-6 and TRBJ1-6; no confident D gene assignment can be made. The material sequenced was peripheral blood, taken on day 0 of AZD1222 vaccination. The sequence came from an adult in good health. The base sequence is TGTGCCAGCAGCTTGGTTATACCTAATTCACCCCTCCACTTT. It specifies CASSLVIPNSPLHF.